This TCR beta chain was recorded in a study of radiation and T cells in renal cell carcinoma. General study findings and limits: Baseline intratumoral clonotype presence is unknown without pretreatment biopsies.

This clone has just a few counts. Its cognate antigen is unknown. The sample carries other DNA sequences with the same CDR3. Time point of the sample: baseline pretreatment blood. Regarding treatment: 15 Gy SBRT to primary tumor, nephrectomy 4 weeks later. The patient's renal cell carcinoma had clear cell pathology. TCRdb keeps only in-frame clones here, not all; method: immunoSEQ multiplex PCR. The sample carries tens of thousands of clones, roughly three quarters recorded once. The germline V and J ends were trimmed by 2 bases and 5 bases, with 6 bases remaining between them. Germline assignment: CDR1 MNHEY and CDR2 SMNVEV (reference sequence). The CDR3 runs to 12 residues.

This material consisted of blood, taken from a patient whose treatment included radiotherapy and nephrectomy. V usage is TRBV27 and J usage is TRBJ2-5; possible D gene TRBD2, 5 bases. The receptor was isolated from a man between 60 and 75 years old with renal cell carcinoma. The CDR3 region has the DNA TGTGCCAGCAGTTTAGCGGGCGAGACCCAGTACTTC. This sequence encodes CASSLAGETQYF.